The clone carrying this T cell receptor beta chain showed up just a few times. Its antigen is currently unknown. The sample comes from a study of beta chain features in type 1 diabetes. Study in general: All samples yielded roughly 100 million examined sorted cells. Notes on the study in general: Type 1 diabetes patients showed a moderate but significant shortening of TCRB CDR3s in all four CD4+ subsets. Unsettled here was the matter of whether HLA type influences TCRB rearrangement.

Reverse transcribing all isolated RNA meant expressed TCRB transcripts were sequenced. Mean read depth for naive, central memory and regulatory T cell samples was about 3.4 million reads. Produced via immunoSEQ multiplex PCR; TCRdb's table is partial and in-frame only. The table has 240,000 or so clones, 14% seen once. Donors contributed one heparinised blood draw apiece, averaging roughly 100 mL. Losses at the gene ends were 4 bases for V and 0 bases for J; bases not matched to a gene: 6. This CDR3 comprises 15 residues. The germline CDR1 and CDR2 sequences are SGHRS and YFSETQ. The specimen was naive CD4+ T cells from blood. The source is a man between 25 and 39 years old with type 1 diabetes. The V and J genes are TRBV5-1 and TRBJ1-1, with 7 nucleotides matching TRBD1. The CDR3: CASSTPDRVNTEAFF. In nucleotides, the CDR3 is TGCGCCAGCAGCACCCCCGACAGGGTGAACACTGAAGCTTTCTTT.